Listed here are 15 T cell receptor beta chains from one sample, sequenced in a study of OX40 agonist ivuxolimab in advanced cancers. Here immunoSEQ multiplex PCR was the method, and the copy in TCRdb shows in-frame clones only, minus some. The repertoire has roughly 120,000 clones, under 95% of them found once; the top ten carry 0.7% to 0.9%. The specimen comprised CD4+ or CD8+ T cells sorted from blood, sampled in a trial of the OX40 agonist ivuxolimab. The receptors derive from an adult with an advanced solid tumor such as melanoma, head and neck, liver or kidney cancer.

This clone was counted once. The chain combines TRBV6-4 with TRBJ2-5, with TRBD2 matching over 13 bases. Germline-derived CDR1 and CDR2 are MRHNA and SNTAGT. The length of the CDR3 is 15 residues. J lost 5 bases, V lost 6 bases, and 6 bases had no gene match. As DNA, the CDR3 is TGTGCCAGCAGCTATCAACTAGCGGGAGGGGAGACCCAGTACTTC. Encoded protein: CASSYQLAGGETQYF.

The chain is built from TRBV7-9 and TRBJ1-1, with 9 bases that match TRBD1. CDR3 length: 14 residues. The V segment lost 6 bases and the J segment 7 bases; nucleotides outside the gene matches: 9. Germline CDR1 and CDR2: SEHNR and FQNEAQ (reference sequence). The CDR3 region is CASSPRTGDSEAFF. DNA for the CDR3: TGTGCCAGCAGTCCTCGGACAGGGGATAGTGAAGCTTTCTTT. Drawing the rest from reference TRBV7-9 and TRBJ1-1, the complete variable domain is DTGVSQNPRHKITKRGQNVTFRCDPISEHNRLYWYRQTLGQGPEFLTYFQNEAQLEKSRLLSDRFSAERPKGSFSTLEIQRTEQGDSAMYLCASSPRTGDSEAFFGQGTRLTVV.

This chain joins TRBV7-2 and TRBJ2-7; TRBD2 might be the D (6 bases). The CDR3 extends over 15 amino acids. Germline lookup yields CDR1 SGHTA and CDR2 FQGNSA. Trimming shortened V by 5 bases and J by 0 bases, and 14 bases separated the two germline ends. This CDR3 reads CASSTVTSASYEQYF. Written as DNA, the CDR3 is TGTGCCAGCAGCACAGTGACTAGTGCCTCCTACGAGCAGTACTTC.

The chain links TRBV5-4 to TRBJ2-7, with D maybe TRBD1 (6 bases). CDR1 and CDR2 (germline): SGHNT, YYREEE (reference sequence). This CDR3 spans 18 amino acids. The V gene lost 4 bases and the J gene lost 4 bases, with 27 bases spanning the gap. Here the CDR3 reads CASSQGPIVGQSYYEQYF. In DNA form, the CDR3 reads TGTGCCAGCAGCCAAGGTCCTATAGTAGGACAGAGTTATTACGAGCAGTACTTC.

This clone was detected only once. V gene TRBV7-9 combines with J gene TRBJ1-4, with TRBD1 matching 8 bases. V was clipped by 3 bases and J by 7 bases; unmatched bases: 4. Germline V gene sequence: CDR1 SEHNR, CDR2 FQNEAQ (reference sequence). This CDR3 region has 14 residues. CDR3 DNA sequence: TGTGCCAGCAGCTTCGCAGGGGGCGGTGAAAAACTGTTTTTT. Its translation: CASSFAGGGEKLFF.

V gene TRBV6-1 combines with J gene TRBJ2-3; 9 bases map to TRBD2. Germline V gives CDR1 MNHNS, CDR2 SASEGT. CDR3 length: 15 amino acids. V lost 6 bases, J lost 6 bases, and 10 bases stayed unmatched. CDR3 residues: CASRGGLAFVDTQYF. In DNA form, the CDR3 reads TGTGCCAGCAGGGGGGGACTAGCTTTTGTTGATACGCAGTATTTT.

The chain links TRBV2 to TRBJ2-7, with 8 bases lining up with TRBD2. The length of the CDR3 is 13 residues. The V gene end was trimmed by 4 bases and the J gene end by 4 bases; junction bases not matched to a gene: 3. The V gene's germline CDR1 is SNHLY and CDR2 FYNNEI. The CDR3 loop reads CASSVAGPYEQYF. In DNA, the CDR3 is TGTGCCAGCAGTGTAGCGGGACCATACGAGCAGTACTTC.

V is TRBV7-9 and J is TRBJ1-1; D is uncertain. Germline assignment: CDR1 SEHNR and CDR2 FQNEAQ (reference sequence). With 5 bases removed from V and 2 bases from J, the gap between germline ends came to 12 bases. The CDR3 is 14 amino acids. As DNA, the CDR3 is TGTGCCAGCAGCAGTTGGGGAGGCAACACTGAAGCTTTCTTT. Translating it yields CASSSWGGNTEAFF.

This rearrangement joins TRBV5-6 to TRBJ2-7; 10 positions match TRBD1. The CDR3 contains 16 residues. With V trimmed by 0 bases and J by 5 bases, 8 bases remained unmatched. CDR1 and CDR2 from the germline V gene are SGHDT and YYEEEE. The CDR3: CASSLALGTGVDEQYF. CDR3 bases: TGTGCCAGCAGCTTGGCCCTTGGGACAGGGGTTGACGAGCAGTACTTC. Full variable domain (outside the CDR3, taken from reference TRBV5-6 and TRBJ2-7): DAGVTQSPTHLIKTRGQQVTLRCSPKSGHDTVSWYQQALGQGPQFIFQYYEEEERQRGNFPDRFSGHQFPNYSSELNVNALLLGDSALYLCASSLALGTGVDEQYFGPGTRLTVT.

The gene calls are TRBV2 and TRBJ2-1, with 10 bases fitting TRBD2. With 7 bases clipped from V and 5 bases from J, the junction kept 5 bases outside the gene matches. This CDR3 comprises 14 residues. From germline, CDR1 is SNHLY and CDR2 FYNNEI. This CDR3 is CASKSGRANNEQFF. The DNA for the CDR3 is TGTGCCAGCAAAAGCGGGAGGGCAAACAATGAGCAGTTCTTC.

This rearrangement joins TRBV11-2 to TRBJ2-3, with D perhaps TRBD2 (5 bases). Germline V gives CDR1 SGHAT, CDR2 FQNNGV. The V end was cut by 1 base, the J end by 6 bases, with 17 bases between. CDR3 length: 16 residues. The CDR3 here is CASSLGAQTGLDTQYF. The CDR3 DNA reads TGTGCCAGCAGCTTAGGGGCCCAAACTGGACTGGATACGCAGTATTTT.

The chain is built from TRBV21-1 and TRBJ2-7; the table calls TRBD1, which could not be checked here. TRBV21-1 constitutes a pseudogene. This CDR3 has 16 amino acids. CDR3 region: CASSKETGDRGDEQYF. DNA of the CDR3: TGTGCCAGCAGCAAAGAGACAGGGGATAGGGGTGACGAGCAGTACTTC.

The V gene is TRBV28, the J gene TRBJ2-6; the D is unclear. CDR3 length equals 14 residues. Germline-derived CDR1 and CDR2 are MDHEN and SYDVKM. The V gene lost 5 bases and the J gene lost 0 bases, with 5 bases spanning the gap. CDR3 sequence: CASSVHSGANVLTF. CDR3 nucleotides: TGTGCCAGCAGTGTCCACTCTGGGGCCAACGTCCTGACTTTC. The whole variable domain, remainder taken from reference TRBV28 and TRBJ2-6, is DVKVTQSSRYLVKRTGEKVFLECVQDMDHENMFWYRQDPGLGLRLIYFSYDVKMKEKGDIPEGYSVSREKKERFSLILESASTNQTSMYLCASSVHSGANVLTFGAGSRLTVL.

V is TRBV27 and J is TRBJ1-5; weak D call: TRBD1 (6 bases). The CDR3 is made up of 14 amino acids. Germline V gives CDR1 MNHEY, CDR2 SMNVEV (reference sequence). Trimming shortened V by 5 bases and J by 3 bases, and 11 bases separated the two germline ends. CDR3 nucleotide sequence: TGTGCCAGCAGTCCAGGACAGCCCAATCAGCCCCAGCATTTT. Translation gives CASSPGQPNQPQHF.

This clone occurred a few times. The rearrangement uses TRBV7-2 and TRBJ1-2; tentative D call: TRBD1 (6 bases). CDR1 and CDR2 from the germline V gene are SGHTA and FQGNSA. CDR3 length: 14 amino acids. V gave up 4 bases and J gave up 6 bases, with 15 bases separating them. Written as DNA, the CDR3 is TGTGCCAGCAGCTCAGTACAGGGCAGGGATGGCTACACCTTC. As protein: CASSSVQGRDGYTF.